Reported below is one TCR beta chain. Its recognized antigen is unknown. Nothing much larger sits one base from this clone, and base qualities are not available. The protocol used for the library was the immunoSEQ multiplex PCR assay. In TCRdb, the immuneACCESS table is reduced to in-frame sequences with V and J assigned. These tables do not hold every clone; where another copy was compared, an unresolved V gene accounts for under half, and the others remain unexplained. The sample includes about 81,000 clones, with approximately 90% observed a single time. Approximately 0.25% of the sample goes to the ten largest clones. The CDR3 goes from the cysteine to the phenylalanine over 14 residues. Just the 42-base CDR3 DNA is kept, in frame starting at base 1. Here V drops 5 bases and J drops 3 bases, and the junction holds 5 bases not matched to any gene. In the germline V gene (reference sequence), CDR1 corresponds to SEHNR and CDR2 to FQNEAQ.

These data come from a study of technical replicates of blood from several donors (dated by TCRdb to 2017 to 2019). Input material: T cells isolated from PBMCs. The TCR comes from a human donor in good health. The V gene is TRBV7-9 and the J gene is TRBJ2-5; 8 of the junction bases match TRBD2. The base sequence is TGTGCCAGCAGCGCCCCAGCGGGAGAAGAGACCCAGTACTTC. Translated, it reads CASSAPAGEETQYF.